A single count supports the clone carrying this TCR beta chain. This record belongs to a study of control samples from healthy donors and cancer patients. TCRdb keeps only in-frame clones here, not all; method: immunoSEQ multiplex PCR. The data show 150,000 to 200,000 clones, with 90% seen just once and 1.3% to 1.5% held by the top ten. Trimming left V 5 bases short and J 0 bases short, with 7 bases between. The CDR3 spans 13 residues. The germline gives CDR1 SEHNR, CDR2 FQNEAQ (reference sequence). The sequence derives from a woman between 45 and 60 years old in good health. Sequencing was performed on blood. V gene TRBV7-9 combines with J gene TRBJ1-1; D call uncertain. The chain's CDR3 is CASSVQMNTEAFF. The CDR3 DNA reads as TGTGCCAGCAGCGTACAAATGAACACTGAAGCTTTCTTT.